Described below is a single TCR beta chain sequence and its context. The data were taken from a study of identical twins. Trimming cost V 4 bases and J 0 bases; bases outside gene matches: 14. The CDR3 totals 19 residues. Germline V gives CDR1 MNHEY, CDR2 SMNVEV (reference sequence). TCRdb ran MiXCR on the 5' RACE reads and lists one entry per CDR3 protein. The data contain about 690,000 distinct CDR3 sequences, 5.5% to 7.5% of them singletons. The genes are TRBV27 and TRBJ2-4; 8 nucleotides match TRBD1. Sequencing input: naive T cells sorted from blood. This clonotype was obtained from a man between 18 and 29 years old in good health. The CDR3 nucleotides read TGTGCCAGCAGTTCAATAATCGGACAGGGCGGACTAGCCAAAAACATTCAGTACTTC. Amino acid sequence: CASSSIIGQGGLAKNIQYF.